These 2 T cell receptor beta chains were all obtained from the same sample, sequenced in a study of cytomegalovirus exposure and HLA in healthy donors. It was with 60 Vbeta and 13 Jbeta primers that the PCR ran. This table comes from immunoSEQ multiplex PCR, and its TCRdb copy is limited to in-frame clones, with some not included. The repertoire holds more than 250,000 clones, with roughly 90% as singletons. Material for sequencing was PBMCs. The source of these receptors is a young woman in good health and CMV-seronegative.

There are a few counts of this clone. CDR3 sequence reads: CASSEGGTGVSPLHF. The CDR3 DNA reads TGTGCCAGCAGTGAAGGCGGGACAGGGGTGTCACCCCTCCACTTT. The J gene is TRBJ1-6, the V gene TRBV2; TRBD1 aligns across 10 bases. Germline CDR1 reads SNHLY; CDR2 reads FYNNEI. This CDR3 is built from 15 residues. Trimming removed 1 base from V and 10 bases from J; junction bases left unmatched: 4.

The J gene is TRBJ2-5, the V gene TRBV7-2; tentatively, D is TRBD1 (6 bases). The germline V and J ends were trimmed by 2 bases and 2 bases, with 12 bases remaining between them. CDR1 is SGHTA, CDR2 FQGNSA, per germline. The CDR3 has 15 residues. The CDR3 nucleotides are TGTGCCAGCAGCTTATGGGGGCAGAGTCAAGAGACCCAGTACTTC. Residues: CASSLWGQSQETQYF.